This entry features one T cell receptor (beta chain) sequence. These data belong to a study of blood T cell repertoires in COVID-19. Sequencing used immunoSEQ multiplex PCR; TCRdb keeps in-frame clones, though not all of them. This table has about 58,000 clones, approximately 91% appearing once. CDR1 and CDR2 from the germline V gene are LNHNV and YYDKDF (reference sequence). CDR3 length: 17 amino acids. The junction had 12 bases not matched to a gene; V was cut back by 1 base and J by 8 bases. The genes are TRBV15 and TRBJ1-2, with 11 bases fitting TRBD1. Sequencing was performed on peripheral blood. The receptor's source is a woman between 65 and 79 years old with active COVID-19. CDR3 protein: CATSRAAGTGGLRGYTF. The CDR3 nucleotides read TGTGCCACCAGCAGAGCCGCGGGGACAGGGGGTTTACGGGGCTACACCTTC. Using reference TRBV15 and TRBJ1-2 for the parts outside the CDR3, the full variable domain is DAMVIQNPRYQVTQFGKPVTLSCSQTLNHNVMYWYQQKSSQAPKLLFHYYDKDFNNEADTPDNFQSRRPNTSFCFLDIRSPGLGDTAMYLCATSRAAGTGGLRGYTFGSGTRLTVV.